The T cell receptor beta chain under discussion was sequenced for a study of blood T cell repertoires in COVID-19. Overall study: The origin of the acute and convalescent COVID-19 samples was the United States, Italy and Spain.

The CDR3 runs to 16 residues. Trimming removed 1 base from V and 7 bases from J; junction bases left unmatched: 9. Germline assignment: CDR1 SGHVS and CDR2 FNYEAQ. Per the study methods: The authors estimated nucleated cell counts from reference gene primer amplification. Measured with immunoSEQ multiplex PCR; TCRdb has only the in-frame clones, and not every one. V and J calls and clone size are those listed in that table; D and trimming were worked out from the DNA. This sample has roughly 290,000 clones; 70% to 90% occur once, and the top ten carry about 2%. Enrollees, roughly 18 to 95 years old, lived in 24 US areas.

This clonotype originated in a young man who had recovered from COVID-19. The sequenced sample was PBMCs or T cells enriched from blood (not recorded which). This chain links TRBV7-6 with TRBJ2-1; TRBD2 aligns across 8 bases. The CDR3 DNA is TGTGCCAGCAGCTTAGGAGGAGGACTAGCACCAAATGAGCAGTTCTTC. Translating it yields CASSLGGGLAPNEQFF.